This TCR beta chain was recorded in a study of cytomegalovirus exposure and HLA in healthy donors. PCR amplification relied on 60 Vbeta primers (plus 13 Jbeta primers). Here immunoSEQ multiplex PCR was the method, and the copy in TCRdb shows in-frame clones only, minus some. The sample has around 200,000 clones; 70% to 85% are singletons. Trimming removed 6 bases at V and 3 bases at J, with 18 bases between. The germline V gene encodes CDR1 SNHLY and CDR2 FYNNEI. CDR3 length equals 15 residues. The V and J genes are TRBV2 and TRBJ2-7; possible D gene TRBD2, 5 bases. This TCR was recovered from a woman between 40 and 50 years old in good health and CMV-seronegative. The sequenced material came from PBMCs. The CDR3 region is CASRARGGLHYEQYF. In DNA, the CDR3 is TGTGCCAGCAGAGCCCGAGGAGGCCTACACTACGAGCAGTACTTC.